This T cell receptor beta chain derives from a study of cytotoxic CD8 clonotypes in ibrutinib-treated CLL. Findings of the study overall: Relative to age-matched healthy donors, clonality at baseline was higher, and it tracked circulating CD8+ T-cell counts.

In the case of this clone: No antigen is known for it.

Trimming took 4 bases from V and 4 from J, leaving 10 bases between them. Per germline, CDR1 ENHRY and CDR2 SYGVKD. The CDR3 covers 13 residues. Method: immunoSEQ multiplex PCR; TCRdb's copy keeps in-frame clones and lacks some. The table has 35,000 to 45,000 clones, about two thirds seen once. This sample comprised PBMCs, obtained at disease progression, from a patient treated with ibrutinib. The receptor was isolated from a human donor with chronic lymphocytic leukemia. The J gene is TRBJ1-1, the V gene TRBV10-3; D not resolved. The CDR3 spells CAISADAGTEAFF. CDR3 sequence (DNA): TGTGCCATCAGTGCGGACGCCGGCACTGAAGCTTTCTTT.